The rows below give T cell receptor beta chains drawn from one sample of a study of T cells in localized non-small cell lung cancer. TCRdb's table, derived via immunoSEQ multiplex PCR, lists solely in-frame clones and lacks some. The sample gives around 20,000 clones, under 90% of which show up once; around 15% is in the top ten. The sample consisted of PBMCs, taken before any cancer treatment. These receptors were collected from a woman between 35 and 75 years old with stage II squamous cell lung carcinoma. CDR3s include the opening cysteine and the closing phenylalanine or tryptophan. A D gene is named only where the DNA matches it firmly. Where a row states a size, it is once, few, many or the class of an expanded clone; other rows omit it.

CDR3 length,V gene,clone size,J gene,D gene,CDR3 protein,CDR3 DNA
16,TRBV7-2,.,TRBJ2-6,.,CASSLPRGEAANVLTF,TGTGCCAGCAGCTTGCCTAGGGGGGAAGCAGCCAACGTCCTGACTTTC
16,TRBV7-8,.,TRBJ2-7,TRBD2,CASTPRTSGRPDEQYF,TGTGCCAGCACACCCAGGACGAGCGGGAGACCCGACGAGCAGTACTTC
15,TRBV2,.,TRBJ1-5,.,CASSPDQGSGQPQHF,TGTGCCAGCAGCCCCGACCAGGGATCGGGTCAGCCCCAGCATTTT
14,TRBV6-4,.,TRBJ2-3,TRBD2,CASSPSSGKDTQYF,TGTGCCAGCAGCCCTTCTAGCGGGAAAGATACGCAGTATTTT
21,TRBV9,.,TRBJ2-1,TRBD2,CASSVWYVVSGDTRAANEQFF,TGTGCCAGCAGCGTATGGTATGTTGTTAGCGGGGATACGCGGGCGGCCAATGAGCAGTTCTTC
15,TRBV7-8,.,TRBJ1-1,.,CASSLPITGKTEAFF,TGTGCCAGCAGCTTACCTATTACAGGGAAAACTGAAGCTTTCTTT
15,TRBV5-4,.,TRBJ2-5,.,CASSLETIRGETQYF,TGTGCCAGCAGCTTGGAGACGATCCGGGGAGAGACCCAGTACTTC
16,TRBV9,.,TRBJ1-2,.,CASSDPPGGQGYGYTF,TGTGCCAGCAGCGACCCGCCCGGGGGCCAGGGCTATGGCTACACCTTC
15,TRBV7-8,.,TRBJ2-3,.,CASRDSPEGADTQYF,TGTGCCAGCAGAGACAGCCCGGAGGGTGCAGATACGCAGTATTTT
18,TRBV5-1,.,TRBJ2-5,TRBD2,CASSLALAVGGAQETQYF,TGCGCCAGCAGCTTGGCACTAGCGGTAGGAGGGGCCCAAGAGACCCAGTACTTC
11,TRBV7-2,.,TRBJ2-5,.,CASSSGGTQYF,TGTGCCAGCAGCTCCGGGGGGACCCAGTACTTC
13,TRBV7-3,.,TRBJ2-1,.,CASSTFHGNEQFF,TGTGCCAGCAGCACGTTTCACGGCAATGAGCAGTTCTTC
14,TRBV7-2,.,TRBJ2-7,.,CASSLGTEAYEQYF,TGTGCCAGCAGCTTGGGGACGGAGGCCTACGAGCAGTACTTC
15,TRBV5-1,.,TRBJ2-7,TRBD2,CASRFTSGRAYEQYF,TGCGCCAGCCGCTTCACTAGCGGGAGGGCCTACGAGCAGTACTTC
12,TRBV6-6,.,TRBJ1-4,.,CASSYSNEKLFF,TGTGCCAGCAGTTACTCGAACGAAAAACTGTTTTTT
17,TRBV19,once,TRBJ1-3,.,CASSSHTRRSSGNTIYF,TGTGCCAGTAGTTCCCACACTCGCAGGAGCTCTGGAAACACCATATATTTT
15,TRBV28,.,TRBJ2-7,.,CASQLRDIPRGEQYF,TGTGCCAGCCAACTTAGGGACATCCCGAGGGGCGAGCAGTACTTC
15,TRBV18,.,TRBJ1-3,.,CASSPQAISGNTIYF,TGTGCCAGCTCACCCCAGGCGATCTCTGGAAACACCATATATTTT
12,TRBV29-1,.,TRBJ2-5,TRBD2,CSVIAGVETQYF,TGCAGCGTTATAGCGGGGGTAGAGACCCAGTACTTC
14,TRBV10-2,.,TRBJ1-1,.,CASNLGDGNTEAFF,TGCGCCAGCAACTTAGGGGACGGGAACACTGAAGCTTTCTTT
12,TRBV19,.,TRBJ1-2,.,CAIGGAGYGYTF,TGTGCCATTGGCGGGGCAGGCTATGGCTACACCTTC
14,TRBV28,.,TRBJ2-7,.,CASSLEESSYEQYF,TGTGCCAGCAGTTTAGAGGAAAGCTCCTACGAGCAGTACTTC
11,TRBV28,.,TRBJ1-1,.,CASSSTGKAFF,TGTGCCAGCAGCTCTACAGGGAAAGCTTTCTTT
16,TRBV19,.,TRBJ2-7,.,CASSPGLGVLSYEQYF,TGTGCCAGTAGTCCCGGTTTGGGGGTCCTCTCCTACGAGCAGTACTTC
16,TRBV4-2,.,TRBJ2-6,.,CASSQDRGSGANVLTF,TGTGCCAGCAGCCAAGACAGGGGAAGTGGGGCCAACGTCCTGACTTTC
11,TRBV30,.,TRBJ2-7,.,CAWGTGAGQYF,TGTGCCTGGGGGACGGGCGCTGGGCAGTACTTC
15,TRBV11-2,.,TRBJ1-1,TRBD1,CASSLGPTGTAEAFF,TGTGCCAGCAGCCTTGGCCCCACAGGGACAGCTGAAGCTTTCTTT
14,TRBV6-5,.,TRBJ1-1,TRBD1,CATLGQAGNTEAFF,TGTGCCACCCTAGGACAGGCCGGGAACACTGAAGCTTTCTTT
14,TRBV11-2,.,TRBJ2-7,TRBD1,CASSSPDRGHEQYF,TGTGCCAGCAGCTCGCCCGACAGGGGTCACGAGCAGTACTTC
13,TRBV5-4,.,TRBJ2-7,.,CASSPRGPSVQYF,TGTGCCAGCAGTCCCCGCGGCCCCTCAGTGCAGTACTTC
13,TRBV9,.,TRBJ1-2,.,CASSVGEDYGYTF,TGTGCCAGCAGCGTAGGGGAGGACTATGGCTACACCTTC
12,TRBV19,.,TRBJ2-3,TRBD2,CASSAGTSGMYF,TGTGCCAGTAGTGCCGGGACTAGCGGGATGTATTTT
16,TRBV5-6,.,TRBJ2-7,TRBD2,CASSFGTSGSIYEQYF,TGTGCCAGCAGCTTCGGGACTAGCGGGAGTATATACGAGCAGTACTTC
12,TRBV18,.,TRBJ1-4,.,CASSPGTGKLFF,TGTGCCAGCTCACCTGGTACAGGGAAACTGTTTTTT
13,TRBV7-3,.,TRBJ2-1,TRBD2,CASSFQREDEQFF,TGTGCCAGCAGTTTCCAGCGGGAGGATGAGCAGTTCTTC
15,TRBV28,.,TRBJ2-1,TRBD2,CASRTSGSSYNEQFF,TGTGCCAGCAGGACTAGCGGGAGTTCCTACAATGAGCAGTTCTTC
15,TRBV19,.,TRBJ2-6,.,CASKTLRAGANVLTF,TGTGCCAGTAAAACCCTAAGGGCAGGGGCCAACGTCCTGACTTTC
16,TRBV18,.,TRBJ2-2,.,CASSPRLIAGTGELFF,TGTGCCAGCTCACCGAGACTGATCGCGGGCACCGGGGAGCTGTTTTTT
14,TRBV15,.,TRBJ1-2,.,CATSRAADSWGYTF,TGTGCCACCAGCAGGGCCGCGGATTCTTGGGGCTACACCTTC
14,TRBV19,.,TRBJ1-2,TRBD1,CASSRTGANYGYTF,TGTGCCAGTAGTAGGACAGGGGCCAACTATGGCTACACCTTC
15,TRBV7-4,few,TRBJ2-1,.,CASNHDGSSYNEQFF,TGTGCCAGCAACCACGACGGGAGCTCCTACAATGAGCAGTTCTTC
16,TRBV11-2,.,TRBJ2-5,TRBD1,CASSSPRGRRQETQYF,TGTGCCAGCAGCTCTCCTAGGGGGCGCCGGCAAGAGACCCAGTACTTC
16,TRBV9,.,TRBJ2-1,.,CASSVGPHLSYNEQFF,TGTGCCAGCAGCGTAGGGCCTCACCTCTCCTACAATGAGCAGTTCTTC
17,TRBV5-4,.,TRBJ2-2,.,CASSFPSTERSRGELFF,TGTGCCAGCAGCTTTCCATCGACAGAGCGAAGCCGCGGGGAGCTGTTTTTT
13,TRBV5-1,.,TRBJ2-7,.,CASSLEGGYEQYF,TGCGCCAGCAGCTTGGAGGGGGGCTACGAGCAGTACTTC
10,TRBV21-1,.,TRBJ1-1,.,CASKGTEAFF,TGTGCCAGCAAGGGGACTGAAGCTTTCTTT
15,TRBV6-5,few,TRBJ1-1,.,CASTLSSVANTEAFF,TGTGCCAGCACTCTCTCTTCGGTGGCGAACACTGAAGCTTTCTTT
13,TRBV5-6,.,TRBJ2-2,.,CASSFEFLGELFF,TGTGCCAGCAGCTTCGAATTCCTAGGGGAGCTGTTTTTT
17,TRBV18,.,TRBJ1-1,.,CASSLYPRSMVNTEAFF,TGTGCCAGCTCACTCTATCCTCGGTCTATGGTGAACACTGAAGCTTTCTTT
14,TRBV10-3,.,TRBJ2-2,.,CAISEGADTGELFF,TGTGCCATCAGTGAGGGGGCGGACACCGGGGAGCTGTTTTTT
14,TRBV5-1,once,TRBJ2-7,.,CASSRGTGTYEQYF,TGCGCCAGCAGCAGAGGGACGGGAACCTACGAGCAGTACTTC